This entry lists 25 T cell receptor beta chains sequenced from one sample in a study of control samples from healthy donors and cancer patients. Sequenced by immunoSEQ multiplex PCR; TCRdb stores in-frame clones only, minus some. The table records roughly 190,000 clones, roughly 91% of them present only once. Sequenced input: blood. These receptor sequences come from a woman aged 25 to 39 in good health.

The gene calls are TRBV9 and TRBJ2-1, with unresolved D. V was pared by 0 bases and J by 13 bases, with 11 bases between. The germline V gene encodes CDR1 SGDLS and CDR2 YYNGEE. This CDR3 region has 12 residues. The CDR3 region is CASSVATGPQFF. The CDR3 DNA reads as TGTGCCAGCAGCGTAGCTACCGGGCCCCAGTTCTTC.

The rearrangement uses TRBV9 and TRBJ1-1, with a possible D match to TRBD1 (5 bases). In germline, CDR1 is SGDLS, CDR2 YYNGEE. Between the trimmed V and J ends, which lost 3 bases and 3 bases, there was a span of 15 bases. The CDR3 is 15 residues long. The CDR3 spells CASSDRQHLHTEAFF. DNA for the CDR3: TGTGCCAGCAGCGACCGACAGCACCTCCACACTGAAGCTTTCTTT. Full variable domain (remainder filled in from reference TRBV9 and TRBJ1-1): DSGVTQTPKHLITATGQRVTLRCSPRSGDLSVYWYQQSLDQGLQFLIQYYNGEERAKGNILERFSAQQFPDLHSELNLSSLELGDSALYFCASSDRQHLHTEAFFGQGTRLTVV.

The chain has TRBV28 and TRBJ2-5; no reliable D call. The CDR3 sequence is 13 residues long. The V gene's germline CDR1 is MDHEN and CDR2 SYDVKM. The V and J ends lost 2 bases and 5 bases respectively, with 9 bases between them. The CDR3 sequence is CASSLRLGETQYF. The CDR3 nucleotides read TGTGCCAGCAGTTTACGGCTAGGGGAGACCCAGTACTTC.

The CDR3 loop is CASSLGTSGGLGETQYF. Here the CDR3 DNA reads TGTGCCAGCAGCTTAGGGACTAGCGGGGGGTTAGGAGAGACCCAGTACTTC. The J gene is TRBJ2-5, the V gene TRBV7-8; 14 bases line up with TRBD2. Germline trimming cut 1 base from V and 4 bases from J; bases unmatched to any gene: 5. CDR1 and CDR2 from the germline V gene are SGHVS and FQNEAQ. CDR3 size: 17 residues.

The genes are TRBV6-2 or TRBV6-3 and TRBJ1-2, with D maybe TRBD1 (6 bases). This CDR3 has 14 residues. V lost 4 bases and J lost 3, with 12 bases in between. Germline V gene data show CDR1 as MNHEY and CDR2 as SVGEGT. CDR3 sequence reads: CASSSAGADYGYTF. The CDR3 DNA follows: TGTGCCAGCAGTTCGGCAGGGGCCGACTATGGCTACACCTTC.

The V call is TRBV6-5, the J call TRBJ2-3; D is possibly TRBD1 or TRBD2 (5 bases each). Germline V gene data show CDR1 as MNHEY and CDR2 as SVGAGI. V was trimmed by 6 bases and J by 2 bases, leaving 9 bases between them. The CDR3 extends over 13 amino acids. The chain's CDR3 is CASSRDATDTQYF. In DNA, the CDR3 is TGTGCCAGCAGCCGGGACGCCACAGATACGCAGTATTTT.

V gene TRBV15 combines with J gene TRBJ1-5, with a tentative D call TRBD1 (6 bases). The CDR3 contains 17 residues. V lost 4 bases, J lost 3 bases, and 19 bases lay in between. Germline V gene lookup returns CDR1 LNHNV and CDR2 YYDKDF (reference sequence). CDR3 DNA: TGTGCCACCAGCAAAGGGATGGGGGGCGGGGACAATCAGCCCCAGCATTTT. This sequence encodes CATSKGMGGGDNQPQHF.

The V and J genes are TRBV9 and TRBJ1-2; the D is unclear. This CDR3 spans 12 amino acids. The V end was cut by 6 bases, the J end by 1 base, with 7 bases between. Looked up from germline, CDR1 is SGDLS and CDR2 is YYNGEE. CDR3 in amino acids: CASTGVNYGYTF. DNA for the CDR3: TGTGCCAGCACCGGTGTTAACTATGGCTACACCTTC.

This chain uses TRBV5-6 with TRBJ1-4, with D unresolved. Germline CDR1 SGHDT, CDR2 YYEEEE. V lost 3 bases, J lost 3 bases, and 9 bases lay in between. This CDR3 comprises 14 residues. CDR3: CASSSTYSNEKLFF. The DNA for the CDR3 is TGTGCCAGCAGCTCTACTTATTCTAATGAAAAACTGTTTTTT.

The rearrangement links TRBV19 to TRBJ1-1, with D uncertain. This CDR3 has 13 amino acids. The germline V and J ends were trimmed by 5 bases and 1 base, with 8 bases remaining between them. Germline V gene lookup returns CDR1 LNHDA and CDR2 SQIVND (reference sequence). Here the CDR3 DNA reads TGTGCCAGTAGTCCAGGTCCGAACACTGAAGCTTTCTTT. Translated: CASSPGPNTEAFF.

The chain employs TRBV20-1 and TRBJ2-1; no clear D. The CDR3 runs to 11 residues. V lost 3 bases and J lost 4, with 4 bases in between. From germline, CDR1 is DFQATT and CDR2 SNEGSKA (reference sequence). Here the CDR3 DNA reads TGCAGTGCTAGCGCGTACAATGAGCAGTTCTTC. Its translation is CSASAYNEQFF.

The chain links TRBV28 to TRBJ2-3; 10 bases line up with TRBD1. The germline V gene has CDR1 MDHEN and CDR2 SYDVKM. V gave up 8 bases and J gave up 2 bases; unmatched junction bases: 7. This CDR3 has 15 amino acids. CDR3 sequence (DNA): TGTGCCAGCGGACAGGGGGTCAGATACACAGATACGCAGTATTTT. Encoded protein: CASGQGVRYTDTQYF.

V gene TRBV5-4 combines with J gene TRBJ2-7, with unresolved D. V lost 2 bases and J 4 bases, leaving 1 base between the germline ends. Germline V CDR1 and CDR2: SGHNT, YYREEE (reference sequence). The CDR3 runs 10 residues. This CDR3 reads CASSFYEQYF. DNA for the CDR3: TGTGCCAGCAGCTTTTACGAGCAGTACTTC. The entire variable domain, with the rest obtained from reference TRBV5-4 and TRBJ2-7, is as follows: ETGVTQSPTHLIKTRGQQVTLRCSSQSGHNTVSWYQQALGQGPQFIFQYYREEENGRGNFPPRFSGLQFPNYSSELNVNALELDDSALYLCASSFYEQYFGPGTRLTVT.

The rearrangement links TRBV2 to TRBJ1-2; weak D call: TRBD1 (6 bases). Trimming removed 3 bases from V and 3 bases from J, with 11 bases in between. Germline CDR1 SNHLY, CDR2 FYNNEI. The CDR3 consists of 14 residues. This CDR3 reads CASSDGGRDYGYTF. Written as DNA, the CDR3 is TGTGCCAGCAGTGATGGGGGCAGGGACTATGGCTACACCTTC.

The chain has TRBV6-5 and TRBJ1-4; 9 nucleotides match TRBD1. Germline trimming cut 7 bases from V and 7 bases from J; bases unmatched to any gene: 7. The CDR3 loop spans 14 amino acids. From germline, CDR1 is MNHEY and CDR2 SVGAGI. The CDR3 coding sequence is TGTGCCAGCACCTTAAGACAGGGGGGTGAAAAACTGTTTTTT. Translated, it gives CASTLRQGGEKLFF.

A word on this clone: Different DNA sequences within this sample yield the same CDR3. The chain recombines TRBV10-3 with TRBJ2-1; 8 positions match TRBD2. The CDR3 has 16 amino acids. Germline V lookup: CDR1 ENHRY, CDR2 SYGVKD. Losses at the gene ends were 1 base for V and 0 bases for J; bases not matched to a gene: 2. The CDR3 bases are TGTGCCATCAGTGAGTTCAGCGGGAGCTCCTACAATGAGCAGTTCTTC. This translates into CAISEFSGSSYNEQFF.

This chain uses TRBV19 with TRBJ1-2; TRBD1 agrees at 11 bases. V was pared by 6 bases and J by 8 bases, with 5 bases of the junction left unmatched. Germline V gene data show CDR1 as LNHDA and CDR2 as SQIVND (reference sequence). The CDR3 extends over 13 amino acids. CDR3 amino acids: CASRGQGVSGYTF. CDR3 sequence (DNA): TGTGCCAGTAGGGGACAGGGGGTTAGCGGCTACACCTTC.

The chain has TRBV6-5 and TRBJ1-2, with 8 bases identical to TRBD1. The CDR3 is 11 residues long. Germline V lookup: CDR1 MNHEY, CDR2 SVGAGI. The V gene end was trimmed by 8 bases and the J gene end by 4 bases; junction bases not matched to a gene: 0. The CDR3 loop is CASGTGYGYTF. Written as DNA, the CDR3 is TGTGCCAGCGGGACAGGCTATGGCTACACCTTC.

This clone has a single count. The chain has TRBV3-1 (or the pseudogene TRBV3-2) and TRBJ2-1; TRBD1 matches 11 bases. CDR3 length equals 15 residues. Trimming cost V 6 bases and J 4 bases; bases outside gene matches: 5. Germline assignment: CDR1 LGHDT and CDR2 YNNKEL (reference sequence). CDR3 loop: CASRPRDRGYNEQFF. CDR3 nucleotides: TGTGCCAGCAGACCCCGGGACAGGGGGTACAATGAGCAGTTCTTC.

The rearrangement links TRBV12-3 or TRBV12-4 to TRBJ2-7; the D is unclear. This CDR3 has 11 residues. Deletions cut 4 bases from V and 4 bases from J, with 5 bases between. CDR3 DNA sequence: TGTGCCAGCAGTTATCGGTACGAGCAGTACTTC. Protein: CASSYRYEQYF.

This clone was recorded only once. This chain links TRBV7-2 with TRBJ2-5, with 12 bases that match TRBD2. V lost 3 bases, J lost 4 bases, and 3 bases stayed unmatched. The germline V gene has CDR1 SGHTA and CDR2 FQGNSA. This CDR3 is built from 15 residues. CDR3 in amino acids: CASSFGGLAGETQYF. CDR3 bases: TGTGCCAGCAGCTTTGGGGGACTAGCGGGAGAGACCCAGTACTTC.

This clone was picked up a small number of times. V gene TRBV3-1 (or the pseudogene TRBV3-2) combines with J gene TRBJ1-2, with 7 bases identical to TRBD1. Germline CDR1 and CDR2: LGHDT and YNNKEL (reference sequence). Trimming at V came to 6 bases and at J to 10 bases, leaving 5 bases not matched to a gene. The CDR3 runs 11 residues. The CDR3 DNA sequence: TGTGCCAGCAGGACGGGACAGTCCTACACCTTC. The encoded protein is CASRTGQSYTF.

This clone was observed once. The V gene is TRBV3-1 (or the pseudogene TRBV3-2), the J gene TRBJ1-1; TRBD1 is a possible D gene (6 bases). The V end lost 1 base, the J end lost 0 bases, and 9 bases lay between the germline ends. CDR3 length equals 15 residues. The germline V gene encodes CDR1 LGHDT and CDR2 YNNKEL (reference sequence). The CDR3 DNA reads TGTGCCAGCAGCCAAGGACAGGCAATGAACACTGAAGCTTTCTTT. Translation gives CASSQGQAMNTEAFF.

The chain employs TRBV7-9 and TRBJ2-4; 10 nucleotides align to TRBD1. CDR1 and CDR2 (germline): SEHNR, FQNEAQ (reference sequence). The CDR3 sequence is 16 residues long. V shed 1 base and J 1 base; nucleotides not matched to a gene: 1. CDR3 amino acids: CASSLGQGAAKNIQYF. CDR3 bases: TGTGCCAGCAGCTTAGGACAGGGGGCGGCCAAAAACATTCAGTACTTC.

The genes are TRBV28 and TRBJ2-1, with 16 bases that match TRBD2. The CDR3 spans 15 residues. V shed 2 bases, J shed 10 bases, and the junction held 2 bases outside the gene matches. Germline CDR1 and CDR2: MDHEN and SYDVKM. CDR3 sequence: CASSLPGLAGGEQFF. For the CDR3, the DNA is TGTGCCAGCAGTTTACCGGGACTAGCGGGAGGGGAGCAGTTCTTC.